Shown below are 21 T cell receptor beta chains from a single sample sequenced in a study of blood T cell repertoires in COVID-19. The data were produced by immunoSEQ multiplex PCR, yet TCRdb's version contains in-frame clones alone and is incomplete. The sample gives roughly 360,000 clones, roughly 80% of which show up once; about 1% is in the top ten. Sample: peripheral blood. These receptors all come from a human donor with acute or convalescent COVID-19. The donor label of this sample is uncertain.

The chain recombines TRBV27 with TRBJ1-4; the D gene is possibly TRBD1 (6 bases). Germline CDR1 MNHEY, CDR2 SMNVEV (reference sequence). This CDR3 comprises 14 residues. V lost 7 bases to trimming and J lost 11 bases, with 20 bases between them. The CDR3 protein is CASTGRGAFEKLFF. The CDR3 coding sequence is TGTGCCAGCACCGGGCGGGGGGCGTTTGAGAAACTGTTTTTT. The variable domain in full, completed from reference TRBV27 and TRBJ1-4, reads EAQVTQNPRYLITVTGKKLTVTCSQNMNHEYMSWYRQDPGLGLRQIYYSMNVEVTDKGDVPEGYKVSRKEKRNFPLILESPSPNQTSLYFCASTGRGAFEKLFFGSGTQLSVL.

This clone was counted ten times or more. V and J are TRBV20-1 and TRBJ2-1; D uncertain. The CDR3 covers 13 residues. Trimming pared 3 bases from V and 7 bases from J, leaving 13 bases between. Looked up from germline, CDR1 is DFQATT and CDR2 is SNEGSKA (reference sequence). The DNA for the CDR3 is TGCAGTGCTAGTGGGCGGCTAGTGAATGAGCAGTTCTTC. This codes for CSASGRLVNEQFF.

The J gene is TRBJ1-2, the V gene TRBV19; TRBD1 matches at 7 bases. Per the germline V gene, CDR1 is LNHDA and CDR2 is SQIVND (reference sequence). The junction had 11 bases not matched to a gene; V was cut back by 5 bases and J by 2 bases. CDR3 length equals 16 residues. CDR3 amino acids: CASSSNNRGSNYGYTF. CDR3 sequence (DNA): TGTGCCAGTAGTTCTAACAACAGGGGCTCCAACTATGGCTACACCTTC. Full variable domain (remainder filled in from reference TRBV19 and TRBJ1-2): DGGITQSPKYLFRKEGQNVTLSCEQNLNHDAMYWYRQDPGQGLRLIYYSQIVNDFQKGDIAEGYSVSREKKESFPLTVTSAQKNPTAFYLCASSSNNRGSNYGYTFGSGTRLTVV.

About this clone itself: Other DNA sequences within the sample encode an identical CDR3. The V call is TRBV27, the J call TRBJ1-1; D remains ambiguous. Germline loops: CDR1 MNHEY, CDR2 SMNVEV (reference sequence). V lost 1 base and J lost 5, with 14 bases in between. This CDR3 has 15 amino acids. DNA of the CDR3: TGTGCCAGCAGTTTATTTCCGGGGAGTGGAACTGAAGCTTTCTTT. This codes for CASSLFPGSGTEAFF.

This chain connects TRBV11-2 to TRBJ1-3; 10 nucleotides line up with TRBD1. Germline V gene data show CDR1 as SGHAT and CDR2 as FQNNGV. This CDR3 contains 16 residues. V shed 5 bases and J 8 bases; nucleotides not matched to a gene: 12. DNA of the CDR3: TGTGCCAGCAGCACCCGAGTGGGACAGGGGTCTCACACCATATATTTT. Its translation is CASSTRVGQGSHTIYF.

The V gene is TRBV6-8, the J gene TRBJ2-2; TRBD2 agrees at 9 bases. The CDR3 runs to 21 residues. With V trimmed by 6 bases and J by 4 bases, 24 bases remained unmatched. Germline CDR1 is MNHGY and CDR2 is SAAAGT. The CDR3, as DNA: TGTGCCAGCAGCCCACGCGGGGATAGCACGTTGGGGCGGGAGGGCACCGGGGAGCTGTTTTTT. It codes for CASSPRGDSTLGREGTGELFF.

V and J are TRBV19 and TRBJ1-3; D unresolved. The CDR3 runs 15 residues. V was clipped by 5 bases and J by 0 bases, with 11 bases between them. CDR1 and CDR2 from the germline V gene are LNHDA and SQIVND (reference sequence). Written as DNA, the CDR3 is TGTGCCAGTAGTGTAAGAGGAAGCTCTGGAAACACCATATATTTT. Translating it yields CASSVRGSSGNTIYF.

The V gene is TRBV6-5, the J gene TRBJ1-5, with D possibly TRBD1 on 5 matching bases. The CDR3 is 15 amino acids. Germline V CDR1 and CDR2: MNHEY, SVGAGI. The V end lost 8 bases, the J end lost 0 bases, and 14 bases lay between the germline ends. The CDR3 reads CASVQGTYSNQPQHF. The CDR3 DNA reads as TGTGCCAGCGTGCAGGGCACATATAGCAATCAGCCCCAGCATTTT.

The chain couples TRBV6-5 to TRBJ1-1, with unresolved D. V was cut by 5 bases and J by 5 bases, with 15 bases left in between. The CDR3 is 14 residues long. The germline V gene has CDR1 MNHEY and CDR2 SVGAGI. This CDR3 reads CASSPDGRRTEAFF. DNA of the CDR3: TGTGCCAGCAGTCCGGACGGGAGGAGGACTGAAGCTTTCTTT.

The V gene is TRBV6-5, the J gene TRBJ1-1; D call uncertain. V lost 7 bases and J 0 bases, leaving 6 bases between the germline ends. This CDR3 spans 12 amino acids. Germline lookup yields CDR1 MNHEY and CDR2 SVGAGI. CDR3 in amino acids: CASTNMNTEAFF. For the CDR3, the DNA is TGTGCCAGCACCAACATGAACACTGAAGCTTTCTTT.

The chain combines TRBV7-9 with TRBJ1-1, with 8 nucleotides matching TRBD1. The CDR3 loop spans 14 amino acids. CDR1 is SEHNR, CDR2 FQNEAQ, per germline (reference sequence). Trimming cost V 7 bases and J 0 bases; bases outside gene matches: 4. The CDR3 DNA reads TGTGCCAGCACCCGGACAGGGCTGAACACTGAAGCTTTCTTT. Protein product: CASTRTGLNTEAFF.

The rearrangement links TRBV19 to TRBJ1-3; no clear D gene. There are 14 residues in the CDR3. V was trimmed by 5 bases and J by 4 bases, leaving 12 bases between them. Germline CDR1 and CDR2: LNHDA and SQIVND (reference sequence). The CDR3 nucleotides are TGTGCCAGTAGTCCTCACATCCCGGGAAACACCATATATTTT. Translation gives CASSPHIPGNTIYF.

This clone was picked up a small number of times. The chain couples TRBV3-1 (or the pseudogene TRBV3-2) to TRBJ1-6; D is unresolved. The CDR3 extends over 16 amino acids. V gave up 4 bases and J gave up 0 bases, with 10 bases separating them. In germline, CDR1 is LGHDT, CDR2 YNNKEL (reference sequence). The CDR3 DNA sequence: TGTGCCAGCAGCCCTTCCGGGAGCTCCTATAATTCACCCCTCCACTTT. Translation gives CASSPSGSSYNSPLHF.

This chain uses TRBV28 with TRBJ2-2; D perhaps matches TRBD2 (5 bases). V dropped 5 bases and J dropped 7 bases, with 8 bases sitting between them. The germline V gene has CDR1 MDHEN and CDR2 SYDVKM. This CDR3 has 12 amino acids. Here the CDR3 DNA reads TGTGCCAGCAGTATCGGGGTCGGGGAGCTGTTTTTT. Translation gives CASSIGVGELFF.

Here the CDR3 DNA reads TGTGCCAGCAGCTCGCAATCCATAGCGGGAGATCACGAGCAGTACTTC. Residues: CASSSQSIAGDHEQYF. The rearrangement links TRBV11-2 to TRBJ2-7; 9 bases are a match to TRBD2. Germline V gene sequence: CDR1 SGHAT, CDR2 FQNNGV. There are 16 residues in the CDR3. With 4 bases clipped from V and 5 bases from J, the junction kept 12 bases outside the gene matches.

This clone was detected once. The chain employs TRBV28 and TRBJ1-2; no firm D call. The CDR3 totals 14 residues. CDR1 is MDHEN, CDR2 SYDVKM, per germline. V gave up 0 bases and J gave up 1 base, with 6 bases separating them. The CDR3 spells CASSLWAFNYGYTF. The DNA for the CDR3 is TGTGCCAGCAGTTTATGGGCCTTTAACTATGGCTACACCTTC.

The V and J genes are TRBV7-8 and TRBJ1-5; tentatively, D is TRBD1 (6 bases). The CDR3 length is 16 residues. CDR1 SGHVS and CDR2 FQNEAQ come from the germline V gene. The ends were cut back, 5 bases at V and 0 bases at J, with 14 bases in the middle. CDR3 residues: CASSTTQGYSNQPQHF. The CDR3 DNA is TGTGCCAGCAGCACCACACAGGGCTATAGCAATCAGCCCCAGCATTTT. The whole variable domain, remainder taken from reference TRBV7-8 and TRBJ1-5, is GAGVSQSPRYKVAKRGQDVALRCDPISGHVSLFWYQQALGQGPEFLTYFQNEAQLDKSGLPSDRFFAERPEGSVSTLKIQRTQQEDSAVYLCASSTTQGYSNQPQHFGDGTRLSIL.

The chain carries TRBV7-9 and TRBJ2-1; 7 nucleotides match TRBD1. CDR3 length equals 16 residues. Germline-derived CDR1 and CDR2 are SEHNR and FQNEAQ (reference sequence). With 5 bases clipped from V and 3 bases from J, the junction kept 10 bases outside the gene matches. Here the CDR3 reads CASSAGWDSLYNEQFF. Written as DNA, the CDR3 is TGTGCCAGCAGCGCAGGCTGGGACAGCCTCTACAATGAGCAGTTCTTC.

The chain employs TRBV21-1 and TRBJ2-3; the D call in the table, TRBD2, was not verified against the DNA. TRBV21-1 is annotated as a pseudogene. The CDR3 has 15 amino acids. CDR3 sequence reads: CASSTTSGAGGTQYF. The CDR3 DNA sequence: TGTGCCAGCAGCACGACTAGCGGGGCGGGAGGTACGCAGTATTTT.

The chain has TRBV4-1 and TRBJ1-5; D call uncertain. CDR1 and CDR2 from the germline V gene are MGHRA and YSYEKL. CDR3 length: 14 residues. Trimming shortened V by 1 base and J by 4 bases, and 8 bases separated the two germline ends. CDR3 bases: TGCGCCAGCAGCCAAGTCCAGCGTAATCAGCCCCAGCATTTT. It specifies CASSQVQRNQPQHF.

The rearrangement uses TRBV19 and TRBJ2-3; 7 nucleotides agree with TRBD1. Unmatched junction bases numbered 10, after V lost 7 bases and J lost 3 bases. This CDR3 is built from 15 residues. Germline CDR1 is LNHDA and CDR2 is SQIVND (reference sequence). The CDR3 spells CASKGDSRRTDTQYF. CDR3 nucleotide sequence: TGTGCCAGTAAGGGGGACAGCCGGAGGACAGATACGCAGTATTTT.